A single sample gave rise to the 2 T cell receptor beta chains below, sequenced in a study. Treg sorting used a CD4+CD25+CD127-/low gate. TCRdb reprocessed the 5' RACE reads via MiXCR and lists one record per CDR3 protein. The sample contains roughly 30,000 distinct CDR3 sequences, over 20% of which appear only once. Specimen: tumor-infiltrating Tregs sorted from the breast tumor. These receptors were taken from a female donor with breast cancer.

This clonotype was seen repeatedly, ten times or more. The chain is built from TRBV27 and TRBJ2-7; 9 nucleotides line up with TRBD1. The V segment lost 0 bases and the J segment 4 bases; nucleotides outside the gene matches: 4. The CDR3 has 15 residues. Looked up from germline, CDR1 is MNHEY and CDR2 is SMNVEV (reference sequence). The CDR3 loop is CASSLSGTGTYEQYF. In DNA form, the CDR3 reads TGTGCCAGCAGTTTATCAGGGACAGGGACTTACGAGCAGTACTTC.

V usage is TRBV6-5 and J usage is TRBJ2-1, with a tentative D call TRBD1 (5 bases). This CDR3 comprises 15 residues. V lost 6 bases and J 3 bases, leaving 15 bases between the germline ends. Germline V gene data show CDR1 as MNHEY and CDR2 as SVGAGI. The CDR3 spells CASSRSFDSYNEQFF. CDR3 coding DNA: TGTGCCAGCAGCCGCTCCTTCGACAGCTACAATGAGCAGTTCTTC.